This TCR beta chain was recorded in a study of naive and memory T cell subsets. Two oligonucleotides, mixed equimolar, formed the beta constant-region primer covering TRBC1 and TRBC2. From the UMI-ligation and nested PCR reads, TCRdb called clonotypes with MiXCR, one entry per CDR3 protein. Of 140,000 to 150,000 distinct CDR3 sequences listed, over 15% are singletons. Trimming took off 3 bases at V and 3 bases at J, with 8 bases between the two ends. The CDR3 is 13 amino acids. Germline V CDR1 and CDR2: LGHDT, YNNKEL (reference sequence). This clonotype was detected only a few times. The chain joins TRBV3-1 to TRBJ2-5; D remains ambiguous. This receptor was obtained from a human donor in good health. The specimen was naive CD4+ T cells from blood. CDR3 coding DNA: TGTGCCAGCAGCCAGTGGTCTGAAGAGACCCAGTACTTC. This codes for CASSQWSEETQYF.